Shown below are 4 T cell receptor beta chains from a single sample sequenced in a study of blood T cell repertoires in COVID-19. Assay used: immunoSEQ multiplex PCR; TCRdb lists only in-frame clones, some missing. Of about 100,000 clones listed, more than 75% are singletons. Sequenced material: peripheral blood. These receptors were collected from a man between 60 and 75 years old with active or convalescent COVID-19.

The chain has TRBV9 and TRBJ1-3, with 8 bases fitting TRBD1. J gave up 0 bases and V 0 bases, and 2 bases lay outside the gene matches. The CDR3 extends over 16 amino acids. In germline, CDR1 is SGDLS, CDR2 YYNGEE. DNA for the CDR3: TGTGCCAGCAGCGTAGACAGGGGGTTCTCTGGAAACACCATATATTTT. Its protein is CASSVDRGFSGNTIYF.

The chain couples TRBV5-6 to TRBJ2-7, with 7 bases matching TRBD1. V lost 0 bases, J lost 0 bases, and 3 bases stayed unmatched. CDR3 size: 15 residues. From germline, CDR1 is SGHDT and CDR2 YYEEEE. This chain's CDR3 is CASSLGDRVSYEQYF. In DNA form, the CDR3 reads TGTGCCAGCAGCTTGGGTGACAGGGTCTCCTACGAGCAGTACTTC.

The V gene is TRBV7-2, the J gene TRBJ2-1, with TRBD1 as a possible D gene (6 bases). V shed 5 bases and J shed 10 bases, with 21 bases lying between them. This CDR3 comprises 15 residues. CDR1 is SGHTA and CDR2 is FQGNSA in the germline V gene. The CDR3 DNA is TGTGCCAGCAGCCCCGTCAGGGGAAAAACCTCCGAGCAGTTCTTC. It yields the protein CASSPVRGKTSEQFF.

The chain recombines TRBV3-1 (or the pseudogene TRBV3-2) with TRBJ2-7, with TRBD1 matching 7 bases. V dropped 0 bases and J dropped 6; count of bases not matched to a gene: 2. Germline loops: CDR1 LGHDT, CDR2 YNNKEL (reference sequence). There are 13 residues in the CDR3. DNA of the CDR3: TGTGCCAGCAGCCAAGATGACAGGGCCGAGCAGTACTTC. This encodes CASSQDDRAEQYF.